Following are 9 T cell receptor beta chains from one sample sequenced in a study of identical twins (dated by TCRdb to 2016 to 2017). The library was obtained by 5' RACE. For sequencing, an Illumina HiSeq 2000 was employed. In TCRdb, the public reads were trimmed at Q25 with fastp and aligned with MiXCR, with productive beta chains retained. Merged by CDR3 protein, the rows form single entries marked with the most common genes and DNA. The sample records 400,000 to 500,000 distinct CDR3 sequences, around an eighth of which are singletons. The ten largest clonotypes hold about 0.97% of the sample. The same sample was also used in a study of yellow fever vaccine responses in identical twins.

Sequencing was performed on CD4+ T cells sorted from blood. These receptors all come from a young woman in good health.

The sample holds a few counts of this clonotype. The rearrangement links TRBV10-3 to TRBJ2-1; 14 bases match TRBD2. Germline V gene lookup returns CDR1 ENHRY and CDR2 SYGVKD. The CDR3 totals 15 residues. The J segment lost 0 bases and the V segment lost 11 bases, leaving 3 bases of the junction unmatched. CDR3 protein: CALGTSGGSYNEQFF. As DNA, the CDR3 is TGTGCCTTGGGGACTAGCGGGGGCTCCTACAATGAGCAGTTCTTC.

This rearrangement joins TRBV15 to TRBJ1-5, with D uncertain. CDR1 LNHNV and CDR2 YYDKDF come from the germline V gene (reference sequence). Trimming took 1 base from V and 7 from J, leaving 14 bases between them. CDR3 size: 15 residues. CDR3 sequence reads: CATSRADGREQPQHF. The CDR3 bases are TGTGCCACCAGCAGAGCGGACGGGAGGGAGCAGCCCCAGCATTTT.

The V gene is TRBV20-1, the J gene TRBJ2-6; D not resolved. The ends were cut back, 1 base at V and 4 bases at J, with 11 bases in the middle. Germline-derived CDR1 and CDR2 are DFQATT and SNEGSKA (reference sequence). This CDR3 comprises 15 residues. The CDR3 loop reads CSARAISPGANVLTF. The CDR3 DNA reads TGCAGTGCTAGAGCAATTTCCCCAGGGGCCAACGTCCTGACTTTC.

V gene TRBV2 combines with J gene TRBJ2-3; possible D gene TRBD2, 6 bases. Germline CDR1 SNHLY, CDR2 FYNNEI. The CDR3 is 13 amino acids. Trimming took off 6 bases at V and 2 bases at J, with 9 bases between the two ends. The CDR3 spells CASRGGITDTQYF. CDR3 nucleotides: TGTGCCAGCAGGGGGGGAATCACAGATACGCAGTATTTT.

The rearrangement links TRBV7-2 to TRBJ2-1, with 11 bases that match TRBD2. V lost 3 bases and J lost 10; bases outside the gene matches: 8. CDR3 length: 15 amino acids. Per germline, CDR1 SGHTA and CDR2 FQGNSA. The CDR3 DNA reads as TGTGCCAGCAGCTTTTACGTACTAGCGGGAGACGAGCAGTTCTTC. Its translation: CASSFYVLAGDEQFF.

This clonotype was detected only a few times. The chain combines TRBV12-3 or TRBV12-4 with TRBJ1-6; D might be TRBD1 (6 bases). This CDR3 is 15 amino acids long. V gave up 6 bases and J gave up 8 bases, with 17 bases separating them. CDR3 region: CASRLLQGPDSPLHF. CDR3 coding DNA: TGTGCCAGCAGGCTACTACAGGGACCGGATTCACCCCTCCACTTT.

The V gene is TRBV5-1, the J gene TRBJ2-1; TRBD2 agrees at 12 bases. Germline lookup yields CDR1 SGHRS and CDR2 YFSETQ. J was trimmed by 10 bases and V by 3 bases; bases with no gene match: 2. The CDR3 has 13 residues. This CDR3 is CASSSGLAGEQFF. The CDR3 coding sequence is TGCGCCAGCAGCTCCGGACTAGCGGGGGAGCAGTTCTTC.

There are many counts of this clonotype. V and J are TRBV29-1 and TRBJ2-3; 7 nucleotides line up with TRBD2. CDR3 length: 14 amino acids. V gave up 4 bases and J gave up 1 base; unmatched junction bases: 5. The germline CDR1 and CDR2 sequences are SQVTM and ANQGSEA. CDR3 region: CSVVLGRGTDTQYF. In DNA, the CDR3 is TGCAGCGTTGTGTTAGGGAGGGGCACAGATACGCAGTATTTT.

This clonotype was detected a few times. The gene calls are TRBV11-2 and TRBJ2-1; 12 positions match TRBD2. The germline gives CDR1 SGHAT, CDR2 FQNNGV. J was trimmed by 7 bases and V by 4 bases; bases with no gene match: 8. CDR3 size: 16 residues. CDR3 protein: CASSSQTSGRLNEQFF. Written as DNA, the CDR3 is TGTGCCAGCAGCTCTCAGACTAGCGGGAGATTGAATGAGCAGTTCTTC.